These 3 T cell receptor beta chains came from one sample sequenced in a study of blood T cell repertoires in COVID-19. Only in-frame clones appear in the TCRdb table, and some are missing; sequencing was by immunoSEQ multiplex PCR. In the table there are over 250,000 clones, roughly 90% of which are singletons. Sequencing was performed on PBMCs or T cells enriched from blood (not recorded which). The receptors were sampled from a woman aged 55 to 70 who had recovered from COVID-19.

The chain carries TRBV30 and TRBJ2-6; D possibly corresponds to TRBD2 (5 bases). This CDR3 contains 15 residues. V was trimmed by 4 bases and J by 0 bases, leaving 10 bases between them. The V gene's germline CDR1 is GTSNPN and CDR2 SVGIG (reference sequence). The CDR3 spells CAWNPGFSGANVLTF. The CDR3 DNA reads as TGTGCCTGGAACCCGGGGTTCTCTGGGGCCAACGTCCTGACTTTC.

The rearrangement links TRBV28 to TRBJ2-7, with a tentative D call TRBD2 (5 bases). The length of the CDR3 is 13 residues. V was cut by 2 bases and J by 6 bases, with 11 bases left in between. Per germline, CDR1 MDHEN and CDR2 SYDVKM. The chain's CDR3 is CASSLRGFGEQYF. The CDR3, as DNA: TGTGCCAGCAGTTTACGAGGGTTCGGCGAGCAGTACTTC.

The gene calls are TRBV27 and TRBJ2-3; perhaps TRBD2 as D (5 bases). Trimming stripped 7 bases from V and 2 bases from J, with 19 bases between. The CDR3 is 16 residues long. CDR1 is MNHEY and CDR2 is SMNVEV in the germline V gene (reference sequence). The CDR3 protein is CASTLDPAAYTDTQYF. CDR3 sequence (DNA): TGTGCCAGCACGCTCGATCCAGCGGCATACACAGATACGCAGTATTTT.